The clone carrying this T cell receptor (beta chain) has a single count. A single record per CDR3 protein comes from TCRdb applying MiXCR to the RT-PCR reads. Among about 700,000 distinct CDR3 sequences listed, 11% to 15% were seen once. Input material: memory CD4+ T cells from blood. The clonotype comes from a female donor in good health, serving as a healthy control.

DNA of the CDR3: TGTGCCAGCAGCTTTCAGGGGACCTATGGCTACACCTTC. Protein product: CASSFQGTYGYTF. The chain couples TRBV7-2 to TRBJ1-2; D is possibly TRBD1 (6 bases). The germline V and J ends were trimmed by 3 bases and 4 bases, with 9 bases remaining between them. Germline CDR1 and CDR2: SGHTA and FQGNSA. The CDR3 length is 13 residues.